Presented here are 24 T cell receptor beta chains from one specimen sequenced in a study of blood T cells in healthy people across ages. A second PCR of about 7 to 12 cycles used a sample-barcoded 5' primer and a J-beta primer mix. A single record per CDR3 protein comes from TCRdb applying MiXCR to the 5' RACE reads. The data show around 1.5 million distinct CDR3 sequences, about 35% seen once. Material: blood. The receptor set was obtained from a woman in her twenties or thirties in good health.

The V call is TRBV9, the J call TRBJ2-3; unclear D gene. Germline V gene sequence: CDR1 SGDLS, CDR2 YYNGEE. The CDR3 contains 16 residues. V lost 3 bases to trimming and J lost 4 bases, with 18 bases between them. The chain's CDR3 is CASSEERQGGADTQYF. CDR3 DNA: TGTGCCAGCAGCGAAGAGAGACAAGGTGGCGCAGATACGCAGTATTTT.

Comment on this clonotype: The junction departs from germline at one end; a sequencing error may be responsible. The chain employs TRBV7-6 and TRBJ2-5; D might be TRBD1 (5 bases). With the DNA end fitting TRBJ2-7 better, the J assignment may be wrong. Germline values: CDR1 SGHVS, CDR2 FNYEAQ. The CDR3 has 13 residues. CDR3 sequence reads: CTSSSGHAYEQYF. Written as DNA, the CDR3 is TGTACCAGCAGCTCTGGACACGCCTACGAGCAGTACTTC.

In this sample, this clonotype turned up a few times. CDR3: CASSQTGVGNEQFF. The CDR3, as DNA: TGTGCCAGCAGCCAGACGGGAGTAGGCAATGAGCAGTTCTTC. The chain employs TRBV14 and TRBJ2-1, with TRBD2 as a possible D gene (6 bases). The CDR3 covers 14 residues. Germline lookup yields CDR1 SGHDN and CDR2 FVKESK. The V and J ends lost 3 bases and 6 bases respectively, with 12 bases between them.

This clonotype was recorded a few times. The chain is built from TRBV5-1 and TRBJ1-2, with 7 bases matching TRBD1. The trim removed 4 bases at V and 8 bases at J, leaving 11 bases unmatched. The CDR3 is 14 residues long. Germline CDR1 and CDR2: SGHRS and YFSETQ. Here the CDR3 reads CASSALQGSKGYTF. The CDR3 DNA is TGCGCCAGCAGCGCCCTACAGGGGTCAAAAGGCTACACCTTC.

This sequence joins TRBV11-2 and TRBJ2-4; no firm D call. The germline gives CDR1 SGHAT, CDR2 FQNNGV. The CDR3 totals 12 residues. Trimming removed 10 bases at V and 5 bases at J, with 12 bases between. CDR3 bases: TGTGCCACAAGCGTCACGCAAAACATTCAGTACTTC. Translating gives CATSVTQNIQYF.

This clonotype was seen once. The chain carries TRBV2 and TRBJ1-1, with no clear D. The V gene's germline CDR1 is SNHLY and CDR2 FYNNEI. V shed 8 bases and J shed 5 bases, with 9 bases lying between them. The CDR3 length is 11 residues. Here the CDR3 DNA reads TGTGCCAGCGTCCGGGAGACTGAAGCTTTCTTT. It is translated as CASVRETEAFF.

As concerns this clonotype: Possible read error: a much larger clone is one base away. The V and J genes are TRBV29-1 and TRBJ2-1, with D uncertain. Germline V CDR1 and CDR2: SQVTM, ANQGSEA. This CDR3 contains 16 residues. Trimming took off 4 bases at V and 5 bases at J, with 21 bases between the two ends. The CDR3 DNA reads TGCAGCGTTGTAAGGTACCGGAAGGGCCCGGACAATGAGCAGTTCTTC. This encodes CSVVRYRKGPDNEQFF.

A single count supports this clonotype. V usage is TRBV6-1 and J usage is TRBJ2-3; D is tentatively TRBD1 or TRBD2 (5 bases each). The CDR3 is 13 residues long. In germline, CDR1 is MNHNS, CDR2 SASEGT. The germline V and J ends were trimmed by 4 bases and 7 bases, with 12 bases remaining between them. The DNA for the CDR3 is TGTGCCAGCAGTGTACCGGGACCTAATACGCAGTATTTT. The encoded protein is CASSVPGPNTQYF.

This clonotype has more than one count but fewer than ten. This chain joins TRBV27 and TRBJ2-1; D is ambiguous. From germline, CDR1 is MNHEY and CDR2 SMNVEV (reference sequence). Trimming took off 3 bases at V and 9 bases at J, with 6 bases between the two ends. The CDR3 runs 11 residues. CDR3 in DNA: TGTGCCAGCAGTTTTAGCCGTGAGCAGTTCTTC. Protein product: CASSFSREQFF.

This clonotype came up a few times. The chain is built from TRBV10-3 and TRBJ2-7; TRBD1 matches 9 bases. V lost 2 bases to trimming and J lost 4 bases; unmatched junction nucleotides: 6. The CDR3 spans 15 residues. Germline CDR1 ENHRY, CDR2 SYGVKD. The CDR3 protein is CAISETGTGNYEQYF. CDR3 DNA sequence: TGTGCCATCAGTGAGACCGGGACAGGGAATTACGAGCAGTACTTC.

This CDR3 is CSASPSRGMNTEAFF. CDR3 sequence (DNA): TGCAGTGCTAGCCCCTCTCGAGGAATGAACACTGAAGCTTTCTTT. The chain links TRBV20-1 to TRBJ1-1; D is uncertain. The CDR3 has 15 residues. Germline V CDR1 and CDR2: DFQATT, SNEGSKA (reference sequence). Deletions cut 3 bases from V and 0 bases from J, with 14 bases between.

A few counts support this clonotype. The chain uses TRBV10-2 and TRBJ2-7; 7 positions match TRBD2. Trimming removed 10 bases from V and 0 bases from J; junction bases left unmatched: 9. This CDR3 is built from 14 residues. Germline loops: CDR1 WSHSY, CDR2 SAAADI. Here the CDR3 reads CANLASGISYEQYF. CDR3 in DNA: TGCGCCAACTTAGCCAGCGGGATCTCCTACGAGCAGTACTTC.

This chain joins TRBV27 and TRBJ2-3, with D perhaps matching TRBD2 (6 bases). Trimming pared 3 bases from V and 0 bases from J, leaving 10 bases between. Germline lookup yields CDR1 MNHEY and CDR2 SMNVEV (reference sequence). The CDR3 has 15 amino acids. The CDR3 loop is CASSFVRGSTDTQYF. As DNA, the CDR3 is TGTGCCAGCAGTTTCGTGCGGGGAAGCACAGATACGCAGTATTTT.

Comments on this clonotype: The germline gene is not matched at one end of the junction; a read error may be the cause. The rearrangement links TRBV9 to TRBJ2-5; 7 bases line up with TRBD2. The end of the DNA is better explained by TRBJ2-7, so the J call may be wrong. The CDR3 is 14 residues long. Looked up from germline, CDR1 is SGDLS and CDR2 is YYNGEE. In DNA form, the CDR3 reads TGTTCCAGCAGCGCAGGACTAGGGTCTTACGAGCAGTACTTC. It codes for CSSSAGLGSYEQYF.

Ten or more counts support this clonotype. The chain has TRBV20-1 and TRBJ2-7; no definite D call. Germline CDR1 DFQATT, CDR2 SNEGSKA (reference sequence). There are 12 residues in the CDR3. Deletions cut 7 bases from V and 5 bases from J, with 15 bases between. The CDR3 coding sequence is TGCAGTGGAGGAGAAGCTATGGACGAGCAGTACTTC. This codes for CSGGEAMDEQYF.

The J gene is TRBJ2-7, the V gene TRBV28; 8 bases line up with TRBD1. The CDR3 consists of 13 residues. Germline CDR1 MDHEN, CDR2 SYDVKM. Trimming removed 5 bases from V and 7 bases from J; junction bases left unmatched: 7. The CDR3 region has the DNA TGTGCCAGCAGTAGGGGACAGGTCCGAGAGCAGTACTTC. It yields the protein CASSRGQVREQYF.

This chain connects TRBV9 to TRBJ2-5; 8 positions agree with TRBD2. The end of the DNA aligns better with TRBJ2-1, so the J call may be wrong. The germline CDR1 and CDR2 sequences are SGDLS and YYNGEE. CDR3 length: 17 amino acids. As DNA, the CDR3 is TGTGCCAGCAGCGTAGACGAAACGGGGGGGTACCAAGAGACCCAGTTCTTC. Amino acids: CASSVDETGGYQETQFF.

This clonotype turned up a few times. The V call is TRBV20-1, the J call TRBJ2-7, with D maybe TRBD2 (7 bases). Germline CDR1 reads DFQATT; CDR2 reads SNEGSKA (reference sequence). Trimming took 6 bases from V and 6 from J, leaving 30 bases between them. The CDR3 extends over 17 amino acids. The CDR3 coding sequence is TGCAGTGCCAGCCGGCGGGGGCGGGGTCTACCCGGGACCGAGCAGTACTTC. This gives the protein CSASRRGRGLPGTEQYF.

The chain links TRBV7-2 to TRBJ2-1, with a possible D match to TRBD2 (6 bases). V gave up 7 bases and J gave up 4 bases, with 11 bases separating them. This CDR3 has 13 amino acids. The germline V gene encodes CDR1 SGHTA and CDR2 FQGNSA. The CDR3 DNA reads TGTGCCAGCATCCGGGGGAGTTACAATGAGCAGTTCTTC. Its translation: CASIRGSYNEQFF.

This chain's CDR3 is CASSLVWASSQETQYF. For the CDR3, the DNA is TGTGCCAGCAGCTTGGTTTGGGCTAGCAGCCAAGAGACCCAGTACTTC. The chain couples TRBV5-6 to TRBJ2-5; D is possibly TRBD2 (5 bases). The CDR3 totals 16 residues. Looked up from germline, CDR1 is SGHDT and CDR2 is YYEEEE. V dropped 0 bases and J dropped 1 base, with 13 bases sitting between them.

This chain links TRBV7-9 with TRBJ2-7; D is unclear. CDR1 and CDR2 from the germline V gene are SEHNR and FQNEAQ (reference sequence). The CDR3 is made up of 13 amino acids. V was trimmed by 11 bases and J by 0 bases, leaving 14 bases between them. CDR3 loop: CAGRAVDSYEQYF. The CDR3 nucleotides read TGTGCCGGCCGGGCAGTAGACTCCTACGAGCAGTACTTC.

The rearrangement uses TRBV9 and TRBJ2-2; tentatively, D is TRBD2 (7 bases). The germline V gene encodes CDR1 SGDLS and CDR2 YYNGEE. Trimming stripped 0 bases from V and 2 bases from J, with 11 bases between. This CDR3 region has 16 residues. The CDR3 nucleotides read TGTGCCAGCAGCGTAGAGGGGGGGAGAAACACCGGGGAGCTGTTTTTT. Translating gives CASSVEGGRNTGELFF.

This clonotype was seen a few times. V gene TRBV10-3 combines with J gene TRBJ2-3; D not certain. V was trimmed by 8 bases and J by 2 bases, leaving 5 bases between them. The CDR3 extends over 11 amino acids. The germline V gene has CDR1 ENHRY and CDR2 SYGVKD. The CDR3 sequence: CAILVTDTQYF. CDR3 nucleotides: TGTGCCATCCTGGTCACAGATACGCAGTATTTT.

This rearrangement joins TRBV9 to TRBJ2-1, with TRBD1 as a possible D gene (5 bases). CDR3 length: 15 residues. Germline V CDR1 and CDR2: SGDLS, YYNGEE. Trimming stripped 4 bases from V and 5 bases from J, with 16 bases between. The CDR3 DNA is TGTGCCAGCAGCTCCGGACACGGTCCCCACAATGAGCAGTTCTTC. Protein: CASSSGHGPHNEQFF.